Listed here are 32 T cell receptor beta chains from one sample, sequenced in a study of siplizumab effects on memory and regulatory T cells. Using immunoSEQ multiplex PCR, the repertoire was profiled, and TCRdb retains in-frame clones only, with some absent. The sample carries some 110,000 clones, 85% to 95% recorded once. Sequences were obtained from CD4+ T cells sorted from blood. The origin of the receptors is a human donor in good health.

The gene calls are TRBV30 and TRBJ1-5; D remains unclear. CDR3 length equals 13 residues. V gave up 1 base and J gave up 5 bases, with 9 bases separating them. Germline V lookup: CDR1 GTSNPN, CDR2 SVGIG (reference sequence). In DNA form, the CDR3 reads TGTGCCTGGAGTGGCAGGACTCATCAGCCCCAGCATTTT. Encoded protein: CAWSGRTHQPQHF.

The chain employs TRBV7-2 and TRBJ2-7; D gene uncertain. The CDR3 contains 14 residues. V was shortened by 3 bases and J by 0 bases, with 9 bases between the two germline ends. The V gene's germline CDR1 is SGHTA and CDR2 FQGNSA. The CDR3 is CASSFQEFSYEQYF. CDR3 nucleotides: TGTGCCAGCAGCTTCCAGGAATTCTCCTACGAGCAGTACTTC.

The chain uses TRBV5-1 and TRBJ2-3, with D perhaps matching TRBD1 (5 bases). Germline CDR1 SGHRS, CDR2 YFSETQ. V was clipped by 6 bases and J by 2 bases, with 13 bases between them. The CDR3 totals 14 residues. In nucleotides, the CDR3 is TGCGCCAGCACCGAAGGCAGGGCCACAGATACGCAGTATTTT. It specifies CASTEGRATDTQYF.

The CDR3 reads CASSYSLAGVTDTQYF. In DNA form, the CDR3 reads TGTGCCAGCAGTTACTCGCTAGCGGGGGTCACAGATACGCAGTATTTT. The chain is built from TRBV6-5 and TRBJ2-3; TRBD2 aligns across 10 bases. The CDR3 covers 16 residues. Germline trimming cut 0 bases from V and 2 bases from J; bases unmatched to any gene: 2. Germline CDR1 and CDR2: MNHEY and SVGAGI.

The CDR3 bases are TGCAGCGTTGCCACGACAGTAAACACTGAAGCTTTCTTT. Protein sequence: CSVATTVNTEAFF. This chain uses TRBV29-1 with TRBJ1-1; D might be TRBD1 (5 bases). The CDR3 consists of 13 residues. With 4 bases removed from V and 2 bases from J, the gap between germline ends came to 11 bases. The germline V gene encodes CDR1 SQVTM and CDR2 ANQGSEA.

The chain is built from TRBV30 and TRBJ2-3, with TRBD1 identical over 7 bases. The CDR3 runs 15 residues. Germline trimming cut 0 bases from V and 5 bases from J; bases unmatched to any gene: 8. Germline CDR1 reads GTSNPN; CDR2 reads SVGIG (reference sequence). The CDR3 loop is CAWSVLRGLGDTQYF. The CDR3 DNA reads TGTGCCTGGAGTGTACTGAGGGGGCTAGGAGATACGCAGTATTTT.

The rearrangement joins TRBV19 to TRBJ1-2; a possible D gene is TRBD1 (5 bases). Between the trimmed V and J ends, which lost 4 bases and 5 bases, there was a span of 20 bases. The CDR3 length is 16 residues. Germline V gene data show CDR1 as LNHDA and CDR2 as SQIVND (reference sequence). The chain's CDR3 is CASSTREVAGRYGYTF. As DNA, the CDR3 is TGTGCCAGTAGTACCCGCGAAGTCGCAGGGAGATATGGCTACACCTTC.

This sequence joins TRBV19 and TRBJ2-6; 7 positions agree with TRBD1. The ends lost 4 bases at V and 4 bases at J; junction bases unmatched: 4. CDR1 LNHDA and CDR2 SQIVND come from the germline V gene (reference sequence). This CDR3 contains 15 residues. In DNA, the CDR3 is TGTGCCAGTAGTACCGACAGGGCCGGGGCCAACGTCCTGACTTTC. It encodes CASSTDRAGANVLTF.

V usage is TRBV2 and J usage is TRBJ1-5; 9 bases fit TRBD1. The CDR3 consists of 17 residues. Germline V gene data show CDR1 as SNHLY and CDR2 as FYNNEI. The V segment lost 0 bases and the J segment 4 bases; nucleotides outside the gene matches: 7. This CDR3 reads CASSEALGTGINQPQHF. For the CDR3, the DNA is TGTGCCAGCAGTGAAGCTTTGGGGACAGGGATTAATCAGCCCCAGCATTTT.

CDR3 region: CASSLTRGQRWDTEAFF. CDR3 coding DNA: TGCGCCAGCAGCTTGACCCGGGGCCAGAGATGGGACACTGAAGCTTTCTTT. This chain uses TRBV5-1 with TRBJ1-1; TRBD1 is a possible D gene (5 bases). Germline V lookup: CDR1 SGHRS, CDR2 YFSETQ. The CDR3 loop spans 17 amino acids. Trimming left V 1 base short and J 3 bases short, with 19 bases between.

This chain joins TRBV7-3 and TRBJ2-7, with 9 bases matching TRBD1. The CDR3 length is 13 residues. The V gene end was trimmed by 5 bases and the J gene end by 7 bases; junction bases not matched to a gene: 6. The V gene's germline CDR1 is SGHTA and CDR2 FQGTGA. The CDR3 nucleotides are TGTGCCAGCAGCGCGGGACAGGGCTTAGAGCAGTACTTC. This encodes CASSAGQGLEQYF.

This chain joins TRBV2 and TRBJ2-3; 8 nucleotides match TRBD2. CDR3 length: 13 amino acids. J gave up 1 base and V 8 bases, and 2 bases lay outside the gene matches. The germline V gene encodes CDR1 SNHLY and CDR2 FYNNEI. This CDR3 is CASSTSGTDTQYF. Written as DNA, the CDR3 is TGTGCCAGCTCGACTAGCGGCACAGATACGCAGTATTTT. The full variable domain, rest sourced from reference TRBV2 and TRBJ2-3, is EPEVTQTPSHQVTQMGQEVILRCVPISNHLYFYWYRQILGQKVEFLVSFYNNEISEKSEIFDDQFSVERPDGSNFTLKIRSTKLEDSAMYFCASSTSGTDTQYFGPGTRLTVL.

CDR3 DNA: TGTGCCATCACGCCGGGACTAGCGTTAGATACGCAGTATTTT. Translation: CAITPGLALDTQYF. The J gene is TRBJ2-3, the V gene TRBV10-3; the match to TRBD2 covers 10 bases. CDR1 and CDR2 from the germline V gene are ENHRY and SYGVKD. After removal of 7 bases from V and 5 bases from J, the junction contained 6 bases not matched to a gene. The length of the CDR3 is 14 residues.

The chain is built from TRBV7-9 and TRBJ1-1; D unclear. Between the trimmed V and J ends, which lost 3 bases and 3 bases, there was a span of 8 bases. The CDR3 covers 13 residues. Germline CDR1 and CDR2: SEHNR and FQNEAQ (reference sequence). CDR3: CASSLGGDTEAFF. The CDR3 coding sequence is TGTGCCAGCAGCTTGGGTGGTGACACTGAAGCTTTCTTT.

This chain uses TRBV6-1 with TRBJ2-5, with TRBD2 matching over 12 bases. CDR3 length: 17 amino acids. Germline CDR1 MNHNS, CDR2 SASEGT. V lost 3 bases to trimming and J lost 5 bases; unmatched junction nucleotides: 10. CDR3 loop: CASSDPSGGALRETQYF. DNA for the CDR3: TGTGCCAGCAGTGATCCTAGCGGGGGGGCTTTGAGGGAGACCCAGTACTTC.

The CDR3 reads CASSVFGEGGYTF. CDR3 DNA: TGTGCCAGCAGCGTATTTGGGGAGGGAGGCTACACCTTC. The V gene is TRBV7-9, the J gene TRBJ1-2; D remains unclear. The CDR3 is 13 residues long. V was shortened by 5 bases and J by 8 bases, with 15 bases between the two germline ends. Germline CDR1 and CDR2: SEHNR and FQNEAQ (reference sequence).

The gene calls are TRBV5-1 and TRBJ2-2; TRBD2 aligns across 7 bases. Germline lookup yields CDR1 SGHRS and CDR2 YFSETQ. Trimming removed 3 bases from V and 4 bases from J; junction bases left unmatched: 9. This CDR3 has 16 amino acids. The CDR3 DNA is TGCGCCAGCAGCTCCAGGGAGGGCCCTGGCACCGGGGAGCTGTTTTTT. It translates to CASSSREGPGTGELFF.

The V call is TRBV11-3, the J call TRBJ1-1; D might be TRBD1 (5 bases). V lost 2 bases to trimming and J lost 4 bases, with 8 bases between them. Germline lookup yields CDR1 SGHNT and CDR2 YENEEA. The CDR3 contains 13 residues. The CDR3 sequence is CASSLSGTTEAFF. Written as DNA, the CDR3 is TGTGCCAGCAGCTTATCTGGGACCACTGAAGCTTTCTTT. The entire variable domain, with the rest obtained from reference TRBV11-3 and TRBJ1-1, is as follows: EAGVVQSPRYKIIEKKQPVAFWCNPISGHNTLYWYLQNLGQGPELLIRYENEEAVDDSQLPKDRFSAERLKGVDSTLKIQPAELGDSAVYLCASSLSGTTEAFFGQGTRLTVV.

The chain carries TRBV2 and TRBJ1-3; TRBD1 matches at 9 bases. Unmatched junction bases numbered 5, after V lost 6 bases and J lost 5 bases. Germline assignment: CDR1 SNHLY and CDR2 FYNNEI. This CDR3 has 14 amino acids. As DNA, the CDR3 is TGTGCCAGCAGAAACAGGGGGCTGCGAAACACCATATATTTT. Its protein product is CASRNRGLRNTIYF. Full variable domain (missing parts from reference TRBV2 and TRBJ1-3): EPEVTQTPSHQVTQMGQEVILRCVPISNHLYFYWYRQILGQKVEFLVSFYNNEISEKSEIFDDQFSVERPDGSNFTLKIRSTKLEDSAMYFCASRNRGLRNTIYFGEGSWLTVV.

About this clone: This sample also contains other DNA sequences that code for the same CDR3. V gene TRBV5-1 combines with J gene TRBJ2-1, with 9 nucleotides matching TRBD2. Germline loops: CDR1 SGHRS, CDR2 YFSETQ. V shed 2 bases and J 0 bases; nucleotides not matched to a gene: 0. The CDR3 has 15 amino acids. The CDR3 loop reads CASSFSGSSYNEQFF. In DNA, the CDR3 is TGCGCCAGCAGCTTTAGCGGGAGCTCCTACAATGAGCAGTTCTTC. The variable domain in full, completed from reference TRBV5-1 and TRBJ2-1, reads KAGVTQTPRYLIKTRGQQVTLSCSPISGHRSVSWYQQTPGQGLQFLFEYFSETQRNKGNFPGRFSGRQFSNSRSEMNVSTLELGDSALYLCASSFSGSSYNEQFFGPGTRLTVL.

This chain links TRBV6-1 with TRBJ2-3; TRBD2 matches 13 bases. In germline, CDR1 is MNHNS, CDR2 SASEGT. V was clipped by 7 bases and J by 6 bases; unmatched bases: 7. The CDR3 consists of 15 residues. CDR3 sequence (DNA): TGTGCCAGCATGCAACTAGCGGGGGGGCCTGATACGCAGTATTTT. This codes for CASMQLAGGPDTQYF.

This sequence joins TRBV19 and TRBJ1-5; 9 bases are shared with TRBD1. The CDR3 covers 14 residues. V dropped 7 bases and J dropped 7; count of bases not matched to a gene: 8. CDR1 is LNHDA and CDR2 is SQIVND in the germline V gene (reference sequence). The CDR3 DNA reads TGTGCCAGTAATCAAGACAGGGGGAGGCAGCCCCAGCATTTT. It yields the protein CASNQDRGRQPQHF.

The chain is built from TRBV4-1 and TRBJ2-5, with TRBD1 matching 7 bases. V was pared by 0 bases and J by 2 bases, with 6 bases of the junction left unmatched. This CDR3 has 16 amino acids. Per germline, CDR1 MGHRA and CDR2 YSYEKL. The CDR3 DNA sequence: TGCGCCAGCAGCCAAGAACCGACAGGGACACAAGAGACCCAGTACTTC. This encodes CASSQEPTGTQETQYF.

The chain combines TRBV19 with TRBJ2-3; D gene unclear. With 2 bases removed from V and 2 bases from J, the gap between germline ends came to 11 bases. The length of the CDR3 is 15 residues. CDR1 is LNHDA, CDR2 SQIVND, per germline (reference sequence). The CDR3 DNA reads as TGTGCCAGTAGTATAATTGGTTCTCTCACAGATACGCAGTATTTT. Its protein is CASSIIGSLTDTQYF.

The chain uses TRBV9 and TRBJ1-5; tentative D call: TRBD1 (5 bases). The CDR3 totals 13 residues. V shed 3 bases and J shed 4 bases, with 8 bases lying between them. The germline V gene has CDR1 SGDLS and CDR2 YYNGEE. The CDR3 DNA sequence: TGTGCCAGCAGCGCTGCAGGGAATCAGCCCCAGCATTTT. It is translated as CASSAAGNQPQHF.

The chain has TRBV5-4 and TRBJ2-1; 7 bases align to TRBD1. The CDR3 extends over 14 amino acids. Germline trimming cut 1 base from V and 6 bases from J; bases unmatched to any gene: 4. The germline CDR1 and CDR2 sequences are SGHNT and YYREEE (reference sequence). The CDR3 coding sequence is TGTGCCAGCAGCTTGCCCGGGACAGTCAATGAGCAGTTCTTC. Translated: CASSLPGTVNEQFF.

CDR3 in DNA: TGCAGCGTGCAGGGGTTTTACGAGCAGTACTTC. This encodes CSVQGFYEQYF. The V gene is TRBV29-1, the J gene TRBJ2-7; a possible D gene is TRBD1 (6 bases). This CDR3 has 11 residues. The germline gives CDR1 SQVTM, CDR2 ANQGSEA. Trimming took off 6 bases at V and 4 bases at J, with 10 bases between the two ends.

The chain is built from TRBV5-1 and TRBJ2-3; 11 bases agree with TRBD2. V was clipped by 1 base and J by 4 bases; unmatched bases: 5. The CDR3 has 16 amino acids. Germline values: CDR1 SGHRS, CDR2 YFSETQ. In DNA, the CDR3 is TGCGCCAGCAGCTTGATAGCGGGGGGGCTCTCAGATACGCAGTATTTT. Amino acids: CASSLIAGGLSDTQYF.

The genes are TRBV11-2 and TRBJ1-1; 8 bases are shared with TRBD1. The CDR3 is made up of 13 amino acids. Germline V gene data show CDR1 as SGHAT and CDR2 as FQNNGV. The trim removed 4 bases at V and 11 bases at J, leaving 9 bases unmatched. This CDR3 reads CASSSRDRGMAFF. CDR3 DNA: TGTGCCAGCAGCTCCAGAGACAGGGGAATGGCTTTCTTT.

The chain joins TRBV19 to TRBJ2-1; 13 bases match TRBD2. This CDR3 has 20 amino acids. CDR1 is LNHDA and CDR2 is SQIVND in the germline V gene (reference sequence). Trimming cost V 4 bases and J 0 bases; bases outside gene matches: 12. CDR3 amino acids: CASSRKLAGGTTASYNEQFF. In DNA, the CDR3 is TGTGCCAGTAGTAGGAAACTAGCGGGAGGGACCACAGCCTCCTACAATGAGCAGTTCTTC.

J is TRBJ1-2 and V is TRBV30; no clear D. The CDR3 totals 17 residues. V was clipped by 2 bases and J by 0 bases, with 19 bases between them. Germline values: CDR1 GTSNPN, CDR2 SVGIG (reference sequence). CDR3 in amino acids: CAWSLTTGIVSNYGYTF. The CDR3 DNA reads as TGTGCCTGGAGTTTAACGACCGGTATCGTATCTAACTATGGCTACACCTTC.

This sequence joins TRBV30 and TRBJ1-3, with 8 bases identical to TRBD1. CDR3 length equals 18 residues. Germline V gene data show CDR1 as GTSNPN and CDR2 as SVGIG (reference sequence). This CDR3 reads CGGMGRPGQGSSGNTIYF. CDR3 coding DNA: TGTGGCGGGATGGGGAGACCCGGACAGGGATCATCCGGAAACACCATATATTTT. Combining the CDR3 with reference TRBV30 and TRBJ1-3 gives the whole variable domain SQTIHQWPATLVQPVGSPLSLECTVEGTSNPNLYWYRQAAGRGLQLLFYSVGIGQISSEVPQNLSASRPQDRQFILSSKKLLLSDSGFYLCGGMGRPGQGSSGNTIYFGEGSWLTVV.